A single sample gave rise to the 19 T cell receptor beta chains below, sequenced in a study of cytomegalovirus exposure and HLA in healthy donors. PCR employed 60 Vbeta and 13 Jbeta primers. Generated by immunoSEQ multiplex PCR, the TCRdb table keeps only in-frame clones and is missing some. Among 90,000 to 150,000 clones listed, 80% were seen once. Sequencing was carried out using PBMCs. Every receptor here comes from a man aged 45-65 years in good health and CMV-seronegative.

The chain employs TRBV4-3 and TRBJ2-4, with 10 bases aligning to TRBD2. The J segment lost 1 base and the V segment lost 3 bases, leaving 3 bases of the junction unmatched. Per germline, CDR1 LGHNA and CDR2 YSLEER. The CDR3 is 16 residues long. This chain's CDR3 is CASSQELAGAKNIQYF. CDR3 sequence (DNA): TGCGCCAGCAGCCAGGAACTAGCGGGGGCCAAAAACATTCAGTACTTC.

V usage is TRBV27 and J usage is TRBJ1-2, with D possibly TRBD1 on 6 matching bases. This CDR3 is 13 amino acids long. Germline CDR1 MNHEY, CDR2 SMNVEV (reference sequence). V was clipped by 6 bases and J by 8 bases, with 16 bases between them. This chain's CDR3 is CASRQGFWGGYTF. The CDR3 DNA follows: TGTGCCAGCAGGCAGGGGTTTTGGGGAGGCTACACCTTC.

This clone was observed a few times. V is TRBV28 and J is TRBJ1-2; unclear D gene. Trimming took 9 bases from V and 8 from J, leaving 16 bases between them. Germline-derived CDR1 and CDR2 are MDHEN and SYDVKM. The CDR3 covers 12 residues. DNA of the CDR3: TGTGCCAGTACCATTGGTTCAGTGGGCTACACCTTC. It translates to CASTIGSVGYTF.

The genes are TRBV5-8 and TRBJ2-7; D is perhaps TRBD1 (5 bases). The germline V gene has CDR1 SGHTS and CDR2 YDEGEE. The ends were cut back, 4 bases at V and 6 bases at J, with 11 bases in the middle. This CDR3 region has 12 residues. CDR3: CASSPGIGEQYF. The CDR3 coding sequence is TGTGCCAGCAGCCCAGGGATAGGCGAGCAGTACTTC.

The gene calls are TRBV7-8 and TRBJ1-1, with unresolved D. V was trimmed by 5 bases and J by 9 bases, leaving 13 bases between them. CDR3 size: 12 residues. Germline assignment: CDR1 SGHVS and CDR2 FQNEAQ. CDR3 sequence: CASSLVVEKAFF. CDR3 nucleotides: TGTGCCAGCAGCCTAGTAGTAGAAAAAGCTTTCTTT. The full variable domain, in which reference TRBV7-8 and TRBJ1-1 provide the parts outside the CDR3, is GAGVSQSPRYKVAKRGQDVALRCDPISGHVSLFWYQQALGQGPEFLTYFQNEAQLDKSGLPSDRFFAERPEGSVSTLKIQRTQQEDSAVYLCASSLVVEKAFFGQGTRLTVV.

This clone turned up a few times. The genes are TRBV28 and TRBJ2-2; weak D call: TRBD1 (5 bases). V was pared by 2 bases and J by 3 bases, with 7 bases between. The CDR3 runs to 14 residues. The germline V gene encodes CDR1 MDHEN and CDR2 SYDVKM. Written as DNA, the CDR3 is TGTGCCAGCAGTTTAGTAGGGGACACCGGGGAGCTGTTTTTT. This encodes CASSLVGDTGELFF.

V usage is TRBV12-5 and J usage is TRBJ2-3; weak D call: TRBD1 (6 bases). CDR3 size: 15 residues. The germline CDR1 and CDR2 sequences are LGHNT and FRNRAP. Trimming removed 5 bases at V and 0 bases at J, with 12 bases between. CDR3: CASGNRGGSTDTQYF. The CDR3 DNA sequence: TGTGCTAGTGGTAATAGAGGGGGTAGCACAGATACGCAGTATTTT.

The V and J genes are TRBV9 and TRBJ1-1; 8 bases align to TRBD1. The germline V gene encodes CDR1 SGDLS and CDR2 YYNGEE. Unmatched junction bases numbered 8, after V lost 6 bases and J lost 4 bases. The CDR3 spans 14 residues. CDR3 loop: CASNSGTGRTEAFF. The CDR3 DNA is TGTGCCAGCAATTCCGGGACAGGTCGCACTGAAGCTTTCTTT.

J is TRBJ2-2 and V is TRBV12-5; D uncertain. This CDR3 has 16 residues. Between the trimmed V and J ends, which lost 2 bases and 0 bases, there was a span of 10 bases. CDR1 is LGHNT, CDR2 FRNRAP, per germline. The chain's CDR3 is CASGLIATANTGELFF. DNA for the CDR3: TGTGCTAGTGGTTTGATCGCTACCGCGAACACCGGGGAGCTGTTTTTT.

This chain uses TRBV7-9 with TRBJ2-5, with 7 bases lining up with TRBD1. The junction had 9 bases not matched to a gene; V was cut back by 5 bases and J by 0 bases. Germline V gene data show CDR1 as SEHNR and CDR2 as FQNEAQ (reference sequence). This CDR3 spans 16 amino acids. The CDR3 spells CASSPEVGQDQETQYF. CDR3 nucleotides: TGTGCCAGCAGCCCTGAAGTTGGACAGGACCAAGAGACCCAGTACTTC.

The chain carries TRBV27 and TRBJ1-4, with D possibly matching TRBD1 (6 bases). The CDR3 totals 14 residues. The V end lost 4 bases, the J end lost 8 bases, and 14 bases lay between the germline ends. The germline V gene has CDR1 MNHEY and CDR2 SMNVEV (reference sequence). The CDR3 DNA follows: TGTGCCAGCAGTTCAACAGGGTTGCGGGAAAAACTGTTTTTT. Residues: CASSSTGLREKLFF.

This chain links TRBV4-3 with TRBJ2-2, with TRBD1 as a possible D gene (6 bases). The germline CDR1 and CDR2 sequences are LGHNA and YSLEER. The CDR3 is 15 residues long. The V gene lost 0 bases and the J gene lost 7 bases, with 12 bases spanning the gap. CDR3 loop: CASSQDPGTSGELFF. The DNA of the CDR3 is TGCGCCAGCAGCCAAGACCCCGGGACAAGCGGGGAGCTGTTTTTT.

In regard to this clone: Other DNA sequences within the sample encode an identical CDR3. CDR3 amino acids: CASSLRGGAYEQYF. The CDR3 bases are TGCGCCAGCAGCTTGCGTGGGGGGGCCTACGAGCAGTACTTC. The V gene is TRBV5-1, the J gene TRBJ2-7, with 7 positions matching TRBD2. Unmatched junction bases numbered 3, after V lost 1 base and J lost 2 bases. Germline V gene sequence: CDR1 SGHRS, CDR2 YFSETQ. The CDR3 spans 14 residues.

A note on this clone: One junction end does not reproduce the germline sequence, and a read error may be involved. Other nucleotide sequences from this sample produce the same CDR3. The CDR3 protein is CASSFQGMNTEAFF. As DNA, the CDR3 is TGTGCCAGCAGTTTCCAGGGGATGAACACGGAAGCTTTCTTT. The chain uses TRBV6-5 and TRBJ1-1; D might be TRBD1 (6 bases). Germline V gene data show CDR1 as MNHEY and CDR2 as SVGAGI. CDR3 length equals 14 residues.

The chain has TRBV10-3 and TRBJ2-1; 7 bases align to TRBD1. In germline, CDR1 is ENHRY, CDR2 SYGVKD. The ends lost 4 bases at V and 7 bases at J; junction bases unmatched: 10. The CDR3 is 15 residues long. The CDR3 bases are TGTGCCATCAGTGGAGGAAAGGGGGCGAATAATGAGCAGTTCTTC. Encoded protein: CAISGGKGANNEQFF.

Here the CDR3 DNA reads TGTGCCAGCAGTCCGACAGGGCTCTCCTACAATGAGCAGTTCTTC. Its protein is CASSPTGLSYNEQFF. The chain is built from TRBV9 and TRBJ2-1, with 7 bases aligning to TRBD1. Germline V CDR1 and CDR2: SGDLS, YYNGEE. This CDR3 has 15 amino acids. V was pared by 5 bases and J by 0 bases, with 5 bases of the junction left unmatched. Complete variable domain (other parts from reference TRBV9 and TRBJ2-1): DSGVTQTPKHLITATGQRVTLRCSPRSGDLSVYWYQQSLDQGLQFLIQYYNGEERAKGNILERFSAQQFPDLHSELNLSSLELGDSALYFCASSPTGLSYNEQFFGPGTRLTVL.

This rearrangement joins TRBV6-1 to TRBJ1-4; 8 bases match TRBD1. After removal of 7 bases from V and 4 bases from J, the junction contained 5 bases not matched to a gene. The germline gives CDR1 MNHNS, CDR2 SASEGT. This CDR3 is built from 14 residues. This CDR3 is CASTVDRGNEKLFF. The CDR3 DNA is TGTGCCAGCACCGTCGACAGGGGTAATGAAAAACTGTTTTTT.

This chain uses TRBV2 with TRBJ2-7; weak D call: TRBD2 (5 bases). Trimming pared 6 bases from V and 3 bases from J, leaving 15 bases between. The CDR3 has 14 residues. Germline assignment: CDR1 SNHLY and CDR2 FYNNEI. The CDR3 protein is CASSESRTGYEQYF. In DNA, the CDR3 is TGTGCCAGCAGCGAATCTAGGACTGGCTACGAGCAGTACTTC.

The J gene is TRBJ2-2, the V gene TRBV4-2; TRBD2 matches 12 bases. V lost 4 bases, J lost 6 bases, and 3 bases stayed unmatched. The CDR3 covers 15 residues. CDR1 is LGHNA and CDR2 is YNFKEQ in the germline V gene. CDR3 sequence reads: CASSPSGRESGELFF. Here the CDR3 DNA reads TGTGCCAGCAGCCCTAGCGGGAGGGAGTCCGGGGAGCTGTTTTTT.